The rows below give T cell receptor beta chains drawn from one sample of a study of T cell repertoires in cytomegalovirus infection. TCRdb recomputed calls from the reads with MiXCR, one row per CDR3 protein. This sample has some 300,000 distinct CDR3 sequences, with about a tenth found just once. The material sequenced was PBMCs. These receptors all come from a human donor in good health (CMV status not recorded). Some clones in this sample may be carry-over from other donors' samples. Each CDR3 is given with its conserved first and last residue. Each record gives: clone size, J gene, D gene, CDR3 length, V gene, CDR3 protein, CDR3 DNA. A D gene is named only where the DNA matches it firmly. Clone size is stated in some rows and not others, as once, few, many or a class when expanded.

many,TRBJ2-1,.,16,TRBV7-6,CASSLVFRGANNEQFF,TGTGCCAGCAGCTTAGTATTCAGGGGCGCGAACAATGAGCAGTTCTTC
.,TRBJ2-3,TRBD2,18,TRBV20-1,CSARDWGRGGAYTDTQYF,TGCAGTGCTAGAGATTGGGGTCGCGGGGGGGCATACACAGATACGCAGTATTTT
many,TRBJ1-3,.,11,TRBV29-1,CSVALADTIYF,TGCAGCGTTGCCTTGGCGGACACCATATATTTT
many,TRBJ2-5,.,14,TRBV28,CASLPGTLQETQYF,TGTGCCAGTCTCCCAGGGACGCTACAAGAGACCCAGTACTTC
.,TRBJ2-1,TRBD1,15,TRBV3-1,CASSQGQGALIEQFF,TGTGCCAGCAGCCAAGGACAGGGGGCCTTGATTGAGCAGTTCTTC
.,TRBJ2-7,.,14,TRBV3-1,CASSQDISGYEQYF,TGTGCCAGCAGCCAAGATATTTCAGGGTACGAGCAGTACTTC
.,TRBJ2-1,TRBD2,15,TRBV5-1,CASSNRLATNNEQFF,TGCGCCAGCAGCAACAGACTAGCAACGAACAATGAGCAGTTCTTC
many,TRBJ2-3,TRBD2,13,TRBV7-9,CASVSGVTDTQYF,TGTGCCAGCGTGAGCGGGGTTACAGATACGCAGTATTTT
many,TRBJ2-1,TRBD2,15,TRBV19,CASSPSSGGSNEQFF,TGTGCCAGTAGTCCGTCTAGCGGGGGCTCGAATGAGCAGTTCTTC
.,TRBJ1-3,.,13,TRBV20-1,CSAAHGRGNTIYF,TGCAGTGCCGCACATGGGAGGGGAAACACCATATATTTT
few,TRBJ2-1,.,13,TRBV2,CASSPRSINEQFF,TGTGCCAGCAGTCCCCGGTCTATTAATGAGCAGTTCTTC
many,TRBJ2-2,TRBD1,16,TRBV27,CASSLRTGVSTGELFF,TGTGCCAGCAGTCTTCGGACAGGGGTGAGCACCGGGGAGCTGTTTTTT
few,TRBJ1-1,.,15,TRBV18,CASSPASFMNTEAFF,TGTGCCAGCTCACCAGCCAGTTTCATGAACACTGAAGCTTTCTTT
many,TRBJ2-3,.,12,TRBV29-1,CSAPDGTDTQYF,TGCAGCGCCCCGGACGGTACAGATACGCAGTATTTT
many,TRBJ2-3,.,15,TRBV5-6,CASSLVGPGTDTQYF,TGTGCCAGCAGCTTGGTGGGGCCGGGCACAGATACGCAGTATTTT
.,TRBJ2-1,.,11,TRBV3-1,CASSVMGEQFF,TGTGCCAGCAGCGTCATGGGTGAGCAGTTCTTC
many,TRBJ1-1,TRBD1,17,TRBV7-9,CASSRPGQGPMNTEAFF,TGTGCCAGCAGCCGACCGGGACAGGGACCGATGAACACTGAAGCTTTCTTT
.,TRBJ1-1,TRBD1,20,TRBV29-1,CSVGPGTGGGRGGSNTEAFF,TGCAGCGTCGGCCCCGGGACAGGGGGGGGGAGGGGAGGTTCCAACACTGAAGCTTTCTTT
many,TRBJ2-7,TRBD2,15,TRBV29-1,CSVDQGRGAINEQYF,TGCAGCGTTGATCAAGGGCGGGGGGCAATCAACGAGCAGTACTTC
many,TRBJ2-7,.,16,TRBV7-2,CASSLVGGGLYGEQYF,TGTGCCAGCAGCTTAGTTGGGGGGGGCCTATACGGCGAGCAGTACTTC
many,TRBJ2-5,TRBD1,14,TRBV6-6,CASSYWGQKETQYF,TGTGCCAGCAGTTACTGGGGACAGAAAGAGACCCAGTACTTC
many,TRBJ2-3,TRBD2,18,TRBV5-4,CASSMGLAGAPGTDTQYF,TGTGCCAGCAGCATGGGACTAGCGGGGGCGCCTGGCACAGATACGCAGTATTTT
few,TRBJ1-1,.,15,TRBV14,CASSQDPGWDTEAFF,TGTGCCAGCAGCCAAGATCCCGGTTGGGACACTGAAGCTTTCTTT
many,TRBJ1-6,TRBD1,13,TRBV2,CASEDRANSPLHF,TGTGCCAGCGAGGACAGGGCTAATTCACCCCTCCACTTT
many,TRBJ2-2,.,14,TRBV12-3/TRBV12-4,CASSVTANTGELFF,TGTGCCAGCAGTGTGACTGCGAACACCGGGGAGCTGTTTTTT
many,TRBJ1-6,TRBD1,16,TRBV7-3,CASSFGQGECNSPLHF,TGTGCCAGCAGCTTTGGACAGGGGGAGTGTAATTCACCCCTCCACTTT